Shown below are 12 T cell receptor beta chains from a single sample sequenced in a study of monozygotic twins with inflammatory bowel disease. TCRdb reprocessed the 5' RACE reads, keeping one entry per CDR3 protein, no DNA. Here the sample table reports just over 300,000 distinct CDR3 sequences. Sequencing used blood. The receptors were gathered from a human donor with ulcerative colitis or Crohn's disease, or a healthy co-twin of an affected twin (not recorded which).

The chain joins TRBV6-1 to TRBJ2-7; TCRdb calls TRBD1, which cannot be checked without DNA. The CDR3 spans 15 residues. From germline, CDR1 is MNHNS and CDR2 SASEGT. The CDR3 is CASSPAGTASYEQYF.

This sequence joins TRBV6-1 and TRBJ2-2. Germline lookup yields CDR1 MNHNS and CDR2 SASEGT. The CDR3 spans 14 residues. The CDR3 sequence: CASSEGSTPGELFF.

This chain uses TRBV20-1 with TRBJ1-5; TCRdb outputs TRBD1, but without DNA this stays unchecked. Germline values: CDR1 DFQATT, CDR2 SNEGSKA (reference sequence). The CDR3 has 13 amino acids. The CDR3: CSALQGINQPQHF.

This CDR3 is CATAKTSGAEKNEQFF. This chain uses TRBV10-3 with TRBJ2-1; the D call of TRBD2 rests on TCRdb alone, since no DNA is present to check it. The CDR3 loop spans 16 amino acids. CDR1 and CDR2 (germline): ENHRY, SYGVKD.

This CDR3 reads CSARDYAGRIFTDTQYF. The chain uses TRBV20-1 and TRBJ2-3; TCRdb designates TRBD2, a call that cannot be tested without DNA. The CDR3 runs to 17 residues. Germline CDR1 DFQATT, CDR2 SNEGSKA (reference sequence).

The CDR3 reads CASSSRQGIGEKLFF. This sequence joins TRBV7-2 and TRBJ1-4; the TCRdb D gene call, TRBD1, has no DNA to confirm it. The CDR3 is made up of 15 amino acids. Germline V gene data show CDR1 as SGHTA and CDR2 as FQGNSA.

V is TRBV5-1 and J is TRBJ2-5. CDR3 length equals 12 residues. Germline V CDR1 and CDR2: SGHRS, YFSETQ. The CDR3 reads CASSFDLGTQYF.

The chain links TRBV7-9 to TRBJ1-3. Germline assignment: CDR1 SEHNR and CDR2 FQNEAQ (reference sequence). The CDR3 is made up of 16 amino acids. The CDR3 is CASSLVRPGRGNTIYF. Looking up the rest from reference TRBV7-9 and TRBJ1-3 gives the full variable domain: DTGVSQNPRHKITKRGQNVTFRCDPISEHNRLYWYRQTLGQGPEFLTYFQNEAQLEKSRLLSDRFSAERPKGSFSTLEIQRTEQGDSAMYLCASSLVRPGRGNTIYFGEGSWLTVV.

This chain links TRBV29-1 with TRBJ1-2; TCRdb proposes TRBD1, but this gene call is untestable without DNA. There are 13 residues in the CDR3. Germline V gene data show CDR1 as SQVTM and CDR2 as ANQGSEA. CDR3 in amino acids: CSAGQGANYGYTF.

The V gene is TRBV6-6, the J gene TRBJ1-6. Germline values: CDR1 MNHNY, CDR2 SVGAGI (reference sequence). This CDR3 has 14 amino acids. The CDR3 sequence is CASNNPGGDSPLHF.

The V gene is TRBV5-1, the J gene TRBJ2-7; the D call of TRBD1 rests on TCRdb alone, since no DNA is present to check it. CDR1 and CDR2 (germline): SGHRS, YFSETQ. The CDR3 has 15 amino acids. CDR3 in amino acids: CASSLAGTPTYEQYF.

The rearrangement links TRBV11-2 to TRBJ2-2; with no DNA, the TCRdb D assignment of TRBD2 cannot be verified. The CDR3 runs to 16 residues. Germline V gene data show CDR1 as SGHAT and CDR2 as FQNNGV. CDR3 in amino acids: CASSPIAGMNTGELFF.